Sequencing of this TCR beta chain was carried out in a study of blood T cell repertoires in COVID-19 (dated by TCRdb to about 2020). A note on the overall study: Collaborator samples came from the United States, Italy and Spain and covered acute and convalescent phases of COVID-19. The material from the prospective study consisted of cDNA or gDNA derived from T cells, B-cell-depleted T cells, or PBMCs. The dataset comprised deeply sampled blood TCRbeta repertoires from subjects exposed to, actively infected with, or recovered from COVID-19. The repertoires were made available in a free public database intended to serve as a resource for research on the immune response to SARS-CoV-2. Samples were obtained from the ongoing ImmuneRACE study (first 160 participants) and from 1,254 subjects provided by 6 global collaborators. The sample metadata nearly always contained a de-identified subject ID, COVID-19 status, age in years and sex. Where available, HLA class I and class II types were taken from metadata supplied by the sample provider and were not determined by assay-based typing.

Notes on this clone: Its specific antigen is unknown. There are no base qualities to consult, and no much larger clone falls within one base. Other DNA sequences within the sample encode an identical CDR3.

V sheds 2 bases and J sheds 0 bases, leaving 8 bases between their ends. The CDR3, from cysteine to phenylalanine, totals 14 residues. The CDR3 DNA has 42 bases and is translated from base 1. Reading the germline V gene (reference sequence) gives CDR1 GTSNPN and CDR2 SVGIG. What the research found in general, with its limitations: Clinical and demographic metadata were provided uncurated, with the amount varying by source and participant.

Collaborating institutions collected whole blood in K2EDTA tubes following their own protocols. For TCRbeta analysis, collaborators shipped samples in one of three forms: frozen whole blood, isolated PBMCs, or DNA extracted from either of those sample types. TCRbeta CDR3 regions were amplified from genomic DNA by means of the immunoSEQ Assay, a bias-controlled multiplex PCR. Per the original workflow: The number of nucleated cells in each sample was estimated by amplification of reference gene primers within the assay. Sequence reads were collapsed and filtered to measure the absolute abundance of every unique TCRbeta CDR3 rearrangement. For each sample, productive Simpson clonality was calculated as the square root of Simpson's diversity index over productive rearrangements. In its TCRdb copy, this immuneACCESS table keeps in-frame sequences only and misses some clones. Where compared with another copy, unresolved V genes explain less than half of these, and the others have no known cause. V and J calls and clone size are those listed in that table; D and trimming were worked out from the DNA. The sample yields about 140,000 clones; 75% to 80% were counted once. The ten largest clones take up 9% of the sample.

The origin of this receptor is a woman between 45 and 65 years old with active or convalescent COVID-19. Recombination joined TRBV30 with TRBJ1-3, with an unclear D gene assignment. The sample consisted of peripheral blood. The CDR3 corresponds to CAWSRGSSGNTIYF. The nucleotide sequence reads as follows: TGTGCCTGGAGTCGAGGGAGCTCTGGAAACACCATATATTTT. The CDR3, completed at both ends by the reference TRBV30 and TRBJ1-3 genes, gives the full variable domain SQTIHQWPATLVQPVGSPLSLECTVEGTSNPNLYWYRQAAGRGLQLLFYSVGIGQISSEVPQNLSASRPQDRQFILSSKKLLLSDSGFYLCAWSRGSSGNTIYFGEGSWLTVV.